What follows is one T cell receptor (beta chain) and its context. Its antigen is not known. One end of the junction fails to match germline, which may point to a read error. The CDR3 covers 17 residues. Germline CDR1 is SGHRS and CDR2 is YFSETQ. The data derive from a study of blood T cells in healthy people across ages. Study observations and caveats: Donor CMV status, an unknown factor, possibly confounded changes in expanded clonotypes. Significant beta diversity loss was already apparent by age around 36, declining roughly linearly.

PCR was performed a second time for about 7 to 11 cycles using a sample-barcoded 5' primer and a J-beta primer mix. TCRdb re-called the 5' RACE reads with MiXCR, one entry per CDR3 protein. The sample comprises some 930,000 distinct CDR3 sequences, approximately 32% of which are singletons, and 10% to 13% rests with the top ten. Each donor had ten milliliters of peripheral blood drawn. These same data were also listed under a study on T cells of mothers and their children. In that study: Related mother and child pairs showed slightly greater overlap (not significant) than unrelated pairs did.

The receptor comes from a woman between 35 and 50 years old in good health. The specimen was blood. This rearrangement joins TRBV5-1 to TRBJ1-1, with D tentatively TRBD1 (5 bases). CDR3 nucleotide sequence: TGCGCCAGCAGCAAGGGTGGGACCCACGGATTGAACACTGAGGCTTTCTTT. Protein product: CASSKGGTHGLNTEAFF.